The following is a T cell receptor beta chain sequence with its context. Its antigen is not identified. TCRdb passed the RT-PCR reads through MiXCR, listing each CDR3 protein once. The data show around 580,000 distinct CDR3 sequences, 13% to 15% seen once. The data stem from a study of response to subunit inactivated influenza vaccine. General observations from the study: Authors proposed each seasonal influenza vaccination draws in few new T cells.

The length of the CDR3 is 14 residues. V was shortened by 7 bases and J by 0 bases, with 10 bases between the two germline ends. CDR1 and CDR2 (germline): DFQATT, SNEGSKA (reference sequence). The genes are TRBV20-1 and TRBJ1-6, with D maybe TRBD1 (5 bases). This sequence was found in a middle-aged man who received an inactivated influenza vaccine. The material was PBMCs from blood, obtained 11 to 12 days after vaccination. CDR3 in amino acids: CSGQTSSYNSPLHF. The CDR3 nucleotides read TGCAGTGGACAGACGAGCTCCTATAATTCACCCCTCCACTTT.